Given below is one TCR beta chain in context. These data originate in a study of control samples from healthy donors and cancer patients. The table came from immunoSEQ multiplex PCR; TCRdb's copy has only in-frame clones and leaves some out. The sample lists some 74,000 clones; approximately 94% were seen once. Per germline, CDR1 MNHEY and CDR2 SVGAGI. Between the trimmed V and J ends, which lost 4 bases and 4 bases, there was a span of 11 bases. The CDR3 covers 14 residues. This chain uses TRBV6-5 with TRBJ2-4, with D possibly being TRBD1 or TRBD2 (5 bases each). The sample taken for sequencing was blood. This receptor was obtained from a woman aged 25 to 39 in good health. The CDR3 coding sequence is TGTGCCAGCAGTTTCCGGGACGGAAAAAACATTCAGTACTTC. Its translation: CASSFRDGKNIQYF.